A single sample gave rise to the 24 T cell receptor beta chains below, sequenced in a study of cytomegalovirus exposure and HLA in healthy donors. It was with 60 Vbeta and 13 Jbeta primers that the PCR ran. The repertoire was sequenced with immunoSEQ multiplex PCR; TCRdb's copy has only in-frame clones and lacks some. The profile shows 200,000 to 300,000 clones, 84% of them singletons. Input material: PBMCs. These receptor sequences come from a woman in her thirties or forties in good health and CMV-seropositive.

V and J are TRBV6-5 and TRBJ2-5; 10 bases line up with TRBD2. The CDR3 loop spans 15 amino acids. Losses at the gene ends were 5 bases for V and 2 bases for J; bases not matched to a gene: 5. CDR1 MNHEY and CDR2 SVGAGI come from the germline V gene. CDR3 DNA: TGTGCCAGCAGTCTCTCTAGCGGGAGACAAGAGACCCAGTACTTC. Translated: CASSLSSGRQETQYF.

The chain uses TRBV7-9 and TRBJ1-2, with D unclear. CDR1 is SEHNR and CDR2 is FQNEAQ in the germline V gene (reference sequence). The V gene lost 5 bases and the J gene lost 6 bases, with 16 bases spanning the gap. The length of the CDR3 is 14 residues. The CDR3 is CASSHIRSGDGYTF. CDR3 in DNA: TGTGCCAGCAGCCATATTAGATCCGGGGATGGCTACACCTTC.

This clone was recorded only once. CDR3: CATSRELGLAGGTGELFF. In nucleotides, the CDR3 is TGTGCCACCAGCAGGGAATTAGGACTAGCGGGAGGTACCGGGGAGCTGTTTTTT. V is TRBV15 and J is TRBJ2-2; 14 bases are shared with TRBD2. This CDR3 comprises 18 residues. CDR1 and CDR2 (germline): LNHNV, YYDKDF (reference sequence). V was pared by 3 bases and J by 5 bases, with 8 bases of the junction left unmatched.

The V call is TRBV10-2, the J call TRBJ1-5; a weak D match, TRBD1 (6 bases). Germline CDR1 reads WSHSY; CDR2 reads SAAADI. Trimming left V 7 bases short and J 1 base short, with 11 bases between. This CDR3 contains 14 residues. CDR3 coding DNA: TGCGCCAGCAACAGACAGGAGAGCAATCAGCCCCAGCATTTT. It translates to CASNRQESNQPQHF.

This clone was found a few times. The chain links TRBV16 to TRBJ1-6; the match to TRBD1 covers 11 bases. This CDR3 spans 15 amino acids. The germline CDR1 and CDR2 sequences are KGHSY and FQNENV. The junction had 1 base not matched to a gene; V was cut back by 3 bases and J by 6 bases. The CDR3 DNA is TGTGCCAGCAGCCAGGGGACAGGGGGTAATTCACCCCTCCACTTT. This codes for CASSQGTGGNSPLHF.

The genes are TRBV27 and TRBJ1-2, with TRBD1 as a possible D gene (5 bases). Germline lookup yields CDR1 MNHEY and CDR2 SMNVEV (reference sequence). CDR3 size: 15 residues. The V end was cut by 3 bases, the J end by 7 bases, with 18 bases between. CDR3 amino acids: CASSFRYQGGAGYTF. In DNA, the CDR3 is TGTGCCAGCAGTTTCCGCTACCAGGGTGGCGCTGGCTACACCTTC.

The J gene is TRBJ2-5, the V gene TRBV29-1; 9 bases line up with TRBD1. Germline CDR1 SQVTM, CDR2 ANQGSEA. V lost 1 base, J lost 5 bases, and 8 bases stayed unmatched. CDR3 size: 15 residues. DNA for the CDR3: TGCAGCGTTGAAGTCCGACAGGGGGTTTGGGAGACCCAGTACTTC. Amino acids: CSVEVRQGVWETQYF.

The V gene is TRBV19, the J gene TRBJ2-1; 13 nucleotides align to TRBD2. Germline CDR1 LNHDA, CDR2 SQIVND (reference sequence). CDR3 length: 15 amino acids. V lost 8 bases, J lost 7 bases, and 8 bases stayed unmatched. The CDR3 spells CASVKGLAGVNEQFF. CDR3 nucleotide sequence: TGTGCCAGTGTTAAAGGACTAGCGGGAGTAAATGAGCAGTTCTTC. Full variable domain (outside the CDR3, taken from reference TRBV19 and TRBJ2-1): DGGITQSPKYLFRKEGQNVTLSCEQNLNHDAMYWYRQDPGQGLRLIYYSQIVNDFQKGDIAEGYSVSREKKESFPLTVTSAQKNPTAFYLCASVKGLAGVNEQFFGPGTRLTVL.

This chain links TRBV6-5 with TRBJ2-5; tentative D call: TRBD1 (5 bases). The V end was cut by 6 bases, the J end by 5 bases, with 16 bases between. CDR1 is MNHEY, CDR2 SVGAGI, per germline. This CDR3 contains 14 residues. The CDR3 DNA follows: TGTGCCAGCAGGCCCAAAGGTTCAGGGGAGACCCAGTACTTC. Protein: CASRPKGSGETQYF.

The chain links TRBV14 to TRBJ2-5; possible D gene TRBD2, 6 bases. The CDR3 spans 14 residues. Germline CDR1 SGHDN, CDR2 FVKESK. The ends were cut back, 5 bases at V and 1 base at J, with 11 bases in the middle. CDR3 amino acids: CASSARGGQETQYF. The CDR3 DNA follows: TGTGCCAGCAGCGCGCGGGGAGGCCAAGAGACCCAGTACTTC.

This chain connects TRBV7-3 to TRBJ2-2, with TRBD2 identical over 11 bases. The CDR3 covers 16 residues. Germline loops: CDR1 SGHTA, CDR2 FQGTGA. Trimming cost V 6 bases and J 3 bases; bases outside gene matches: 6. The CDR3 nucleotides are TGTGCCAGCAGTAATAAACTAGCGGGAGACACCGGGGAGCTGTTTTTT. Translated, it gives CASSNKLAGDTGELFF.

In this sample, this clone turned up once. This sample also contains other DNA sequences that code for the same CDR3. The J gene is TRBJ1-4, the V gene TRBV28, with unresolved D. Trimming removed 2 bases from V and 5 bases from J, with 9 bases in between. Germline lookup yields CDR1 MDHEN and CDR2 SYDVKM. This CDR3 region has 14 residues. Here the CDR3 reads CASSLTGPNEKLFF. In DNA form, the CDR3 reads TGTGCCAGCAGTTTAACTGGTCCGAATGAAAAACTGTTTTTT.

This chain links TRBV7-9 with TRBJ1-1; unclear D gene. Trimming took 3 bases from V and 7 from J, leaving 18 bases between them. The CDR3 consists of 15 residues. Germline V gives CDR1 SEHNR, CDR2 FQNEAQ (reference sequence). The CDR3 is CASSFDFLLQGEAFF. The CDR3 nucleotides read TGTGCCAGCAGCTTTGACTTTCTACTTCAAGGTGAAGCTTTCTTT.

This chain links TRBV7-2 with TRBJ2-2; the D gene is possibly TRBD1 (6 bases). The CDR3 loop spans 14 amino acids. Trimming removed 7 bases from V and 9 bases from J, with 18 bases in between. Germline V gene lookup returns CDR1 SGHTA and CDR2 FQGNSA. The CDR3 DNA reads TGTGCCAGCACCGGGACACTCCCCCTCAGGGAGCTGTTTTTT. Its translation is CASTGTLPLRELFF.

The V call is TRBV30, the J call TRBJ2-1, with TRBD1 matching over 9 bases. The CDR3 sequence is 14 residues long. The J segment lost 6 bases and the V segment lost 2 bases, leaving 5 bases of the junction unmatched. CDR1 and CDR2 (germline): GTSNPN, SVGIG (reference sequence). The CDR3 is CAWSKGTGSNEQFF. CDR3 coding DNA: TGTGCCTGGAGTAAAGGGACAGGGAGCAATGAGCAGTTCTTC.

V and J are TRBV19 and TRBJ1-2; D uncertain. This CDR3 spans 16 amino acids. The V gene lost 3 bases and the J gene lost 6 bases, with 20 bases spanning the gap. CDR1 and CDR2 (germline): LNHDA, SQIVND (reference sequence). The CDR3 DNA reads as TGTGCCAGTAGTATCCCCTCGTTACGGGGAGAGCATGGCTACACCTTC. Amino acid sequence: CASSIPSLRGEHGYTF.

V is TRBV7-9 and J is TRBJ1-1; unclear D gene. V shed 3 bases and J shed 3 bases, with 14 bases lying between them. This CDR3 comprises 15 residues. In germline, CDR1 is SEHNR, CDR2 FQNEAQ (reference sequence). CDR3 loop: CASSLGFAQDTEAFF. The CDR3 DNA follows: TGTGCCAGCAGCTTGGGTTTTGCCCAGGACACTGAAGCTTTCTTT. Drawing the rest from reference TRBV7-9 and TRBJ1-1, the complete variable domain is DTGVSQNPRHKITKRGQNVTFRCDPISEHNRLYWYRQTLGQGPEFLTYFQNEAQLEKSRLLSDRFSAERPKGSFSTLEIQRTEQGDSAMYLCASSLGFAQDTEAFFGQGTRLTVV.

This clone was seen just once. V is TRBV29-1 and J is TRBJ2-5; D perhaps matches TRBD1 (6 bases). This CDR3 is 13 amino acids long. Trimming stripped 7 bases from V and 5 bases from J, with 17 bases between. Germline V gene data show CDR1 as SQVTM and CDR2 as ANQGSEA. CDR3 sequence reads: CSASYTGFETQYF. The CDR3 nucleotides read TGCAGCGCGAGTTATACAGGGTTCGAGACCCAGTACTTC.

CDR3 loop: CASLGTSGIYNEQFF. The CDR3 DNA follows: TGTGCCAGCCTGGGGACTAGCGGGATATACAATGAGCAGTTCTTC. The J gene is TRBJ2-1, the V gene TRBV2; 13 bases are shared with TRBD2. CDR1 is SNHLY, CDR2 FYNNEI, per germline. Trimming at V came to 8 bases and at J to 4 bases, leaving 5 bases not matched to a gene. This CDR3 has 15 amino acids.

The chain employs TRBV4-3 and TRBJ2-1; the match to TRBD2 covers 8 bases. The CDR3 totals 16 residues. The ends lost 6 bases at V and 0 bases at J; junction bases unmatched: 7. CDR1 and CDR2 (germline): LGHNA, YSLEER. CDR3 residues: CASSRLATSSYNEQFF. The CDR3 DNA follows: TGCGCCAGCAGTCGACTAGCGACCAGCTCCTACAATGAGCAGTTCTTC.

The chain couples TRBV29-1 to TRBJ2-5, with a possible D match to TRBD1 (5 bases). The CDR3 covers 19 residues. Germline loops: CDR1 SQVTM, CDR2 ANQGSEA. The CDR3 DNA is TGCAGTGGCTTGGGAATGCAGGGCCTGATAAATAAGTACCAAGAGACCCAGTACTTC. Translating gives CSGLGMQGLINKYQETQYF.

CDR3 in DNA: TGTGCCAGCAGTGAAGTACAGGGCGGAATAATTCAAGGCCGTGGGGGCATTAGGTCACCCCTCCACTTT. It specifies CASSEVQGGIIQGRGGIRSPLHF. The rearrangement uses TRBV6-1 and TRBJ1-6, with D possibly being TRBD1 (6 bases). V lost 1 base, J lost 10 bases, and 38 bases lay in between. The germline gives CDR1 MNHNS, CDR2 SASEGT. This CDR3 is built from 23 residues.

J is TRBJ2-1 and V is TRBV9; 7 bases are shared with TRBD2. Germline V gene data show CDR1 as SGDLS and CDR2 as YYNGEE. Trimming removed 4 bases from V and 6 bases from J; junction bases left unmatched: 7. The CDR3 has 14 amino acids. In DNA form, the CDR3 reads TGTGCCAGCAGCTTCCAGGGAGGGAGCAATGAGCAGTTCTTC. Residues: CASSFQGGSNEQFF.

The rearrangement uses TRBV13 and TRBJ2-7; D might be TRBD2 (5 bases). The germline CDR1 and CDR2 sequences are PRHDT and FYEKMQ (reference sequence). This CDR3 contains 12 residues. The V gene lost 5 bases and the J gene lost 5 bases, with 10 bases spanning the gap. The CDR3, as DNA: TGTGCCAGCAGCACAACACTAGACGAGCAGTACTTC. Amino acid sequence: CASSTTLDEQYF.